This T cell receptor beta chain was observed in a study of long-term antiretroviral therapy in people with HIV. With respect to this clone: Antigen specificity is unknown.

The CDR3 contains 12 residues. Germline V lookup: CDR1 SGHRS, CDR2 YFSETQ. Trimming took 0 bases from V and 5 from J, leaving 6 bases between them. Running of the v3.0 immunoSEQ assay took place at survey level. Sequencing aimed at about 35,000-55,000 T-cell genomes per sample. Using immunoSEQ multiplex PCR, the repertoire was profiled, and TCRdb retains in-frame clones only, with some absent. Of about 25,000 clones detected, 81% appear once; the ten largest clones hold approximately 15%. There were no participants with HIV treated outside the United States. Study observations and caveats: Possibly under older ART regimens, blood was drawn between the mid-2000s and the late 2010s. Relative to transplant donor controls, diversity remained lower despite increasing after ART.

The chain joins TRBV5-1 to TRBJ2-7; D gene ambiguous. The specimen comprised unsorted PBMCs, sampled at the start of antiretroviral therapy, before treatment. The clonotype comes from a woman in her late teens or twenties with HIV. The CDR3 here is CASSLATNEQYF. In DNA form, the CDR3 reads TGCGCCAGCAGCTTGGCAACAAACGAGCAGTACTTC. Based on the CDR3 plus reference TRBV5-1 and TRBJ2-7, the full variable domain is KAGVTQTPRYLIKTRGQQVTLSCSPISGHRSVSWYQQTPGQGLQFLFEYFSETQRNKGNFPGRFSGRQFSNSRSEMNVSTLELGDSALYLCASSLATNEQYFGPGTRLTVT.